This entry describes one TCR beta chain. It has no known antigen specificity. No quality values exist for individual bases; no much larger clone is one base distant. In the germline V gene (reference sequence), CDR1 corresponds to LNHDA and CDR2 to SQIVND. Relative to germline, V is missing 3 bases and J is missing 7 bases, with 19 bases of the junction outside any gene match. The CDR3 spans 18 residues, from the cysteine through the phenylalanine. The retained sequence is limited to the CDR3, 54 bases, with the frame set at the first base. Receptor libraries were prepared by the immunoSEQ multiplex PCR assay. Drawn from immuneACCESS, this table holds only the in-frame rearrangements with V and J called that TCRdb kept. Clones are partly lost; checked studies trace under half to an unresolved V gene and leave the rest unexplained. The sample profile shows about 45,000 clones; 73% of them were found once. The ten largest make up roughly 4% of the sample.

The source of the sample is a study of radiotherapy plus CTLA-4 blockade in lung cancer (dated by TCRdb to the late 2010s). Study-wide context: Objective responses occurred in 18% of enrolled patients, and just over 30% achieved disease control. What the research found in general, with its limitations: Early dynamic changes in blood T cell clones, together with increased serum interferon-beta after radiation, were reported as the strongest predictors of response. After treatment with radiotherapy and ipilimumab, TCR clones that came from tumors expanded in the peripheral blood.

In this study, focal radiation therapy paired with CTLA-4 blockade (ipilimumab) was tested in patients who had chemo-refractory metastatic non-small-cell lung cancer. This sequence uses TRBV19 and TRBJ1-2; 8 of the junction bases match TRBD1. This TCR was sampled from a human donor with non-small cell lung cancer who had a complete response to radiotherapy plus ipilimumab. This specimen consisted of peripheral blood, obtained from a patient treated with radiotherapy plus ipilimumab. In nucleotides, the sequence is TGTGCCAGTAGTATCTGGATGGTCCAAAGGACAGGGATCGGTGGCTACACCTTC. Protein translation: CASSIWMVQRTGIGGYTF.